This is a list of T cell receptor beta chains from one sample in a study of T-cell reconstitution after alpha-beta-depleted transplantation in children. TCRdb re-derived calls from the PCR reads in MiXCR, one entry per CDR3 protein. This table holds about 610,000 distinct CDR3 sequences, 8% to 11% found once. This material consisted of PBMCs from the stem cell graft donor, taken from the stem cell graft. The receptor set was obtained from a human donor who donated a stem cell graft to a child with acute myeloid leukemia. CDR3s include the opening cysteine and the closing phenylalanine or tryptophan. Fields, in order: clone size, V gene, CDR3 protein. Size values are once, few and many counts, or a class for expanded clones, and some rows have none.

abundance: few; v_gene: TRBV20-1; CDR3aa: CSARVRGWGNQPQHF
abundance: many; v_gene: TRBV29-1; CDR3aa: CSVASNTDTQYF
abundance: few; v_gene: TRBV20-1; CDR3aa: CSASFRVPGANVLTF
abundance: many; v_gene: TRBV7-2; CDR3aa: CASSLAGTSLEAKNIQYF
abundance: many; v_gene: TRBV5-1; CDR3aa: CASSPGPDSYNEQFF
abundance: NA; v_gene: TRBV5-5; CDR3aa: CASSPITNSGANVLTF
abundance: many; v_gene: TRBV7-3; CDR3aa: CASSPQIGLAAYNEQFF
abundance: few; v_gene: TRBV15; CDR3aa: CATSRDPNYRDRGDTQYF
abundance: NA; v_gene: TRBV27; CDR3aa: CASTGTSGRGEQFF
abundance: many; v_gene: TRBV12-3/TRBV12-4; CDR3aa: CASSLGLDEQFF
abundance: many; v_gene: TRBV6-2/TRBV6-3; CDR3aa: CASSLELAGVVLFF
abundance: NA; v_gene: TRBV20-1; CDR3aa: CSARDPGDEQYF
abundance: many; v_gene: TRBV28; CDR3aa: CASRPDPYNEQFF
abundance: many; v_gene: TRBV6-2/TRBV6-3; CDR3aa: CATNLPGQSGEQYF
abundance: NA; v_gene: TRBV5-1; CDR3aa: CASSGFGTDTQYF
abundance: NA; v_gene: TRBV6-5; CDR3aa: CASSSGVRLRVGTEAFF
abundance: many; v_gene: TRBV24-1; CDR3aa: CATSEGARGYTF
abundance: many; v_gene: TRBV5-1; CDR3aa: CASSPLGSPSYNEQFF
abundance: NA; v_gene: TRBV12-3/TRBV12-4; CDR3aa: CASRKDGTNGYTF
abundance: few; v_gene: TRBV2; CDR3aa: CASSILRAQETQYF
abundance: NA; v_gene: TRBV5-1; CDR3aa: CASSGGGVANYGYTF
abundance: NA; v_gene: TRBV4-3; CDR3aa: CASSQDAGLLSSYNEQFF
abundance: once; v_gene: TRBV20-1; CDR3aa: CCATPSGTRDVEQYF
abundance: many; v_gene: TRBV7-2; CDR3aa: CASRLAGSTDTQYF
abundance: NA; v_gene: TRBV18; CDR3aa: CASSGTGRAEQFF
abundance: few; v_gene: TRBV27; CDR3aa: CASSDPGLAPYEQYF
abundance: many; v_gene: TRBV20-1; CDR3aa: CSAEPGLAGRLDTQYF
abundance: many; v_gene: TRBV5-1; CDR3aa: CASSFGNTIYF
abundance: few; v_gene: TRBV29-1; CDR3aa: CSVAWAVRATSFTDTQYF
abundance: NA; v_gene: TRBV7-9; CDR3aa: CASSLPRDSPRNTEAFF
abundance: NA; v_gene: TRBV6-1; CDR3aa: CASNFIMADRGAGYTF
abundance: NA; v_gene: TRBV15; CDR3aa: CATSKTPGQGSEKLFF
abundance: few; v_gene: TRBV5-6; CDR3aa: CASSNPGTVNTEAFF
abundance: few; v_gene: TRBV5-1; CDR3aa: CASSLAQGAWEQYF
abundance: few; v_gene: TRBV10-3; CDR3aa: CAIREDSTETQYF
abundance: many; v_gene: TRBV27; CDR3aa: CASSTTGPPNTEAFF
abundance: few; v_gene: TRBV5-1; CDR3aa: CATSSSGTGELFF
abundance: NA; v_gene: TRBV7-2; CDR3aa: CASSLDGRSYGYTF
abundance: few; v_gene: TRBV15; CDR3aa: CATSRDLGGLLYEQYF
abundance: many; v_gene: TRBV20-1; CDR3aa: CSARVSGQGGYGYTF
abundance: NA; v_gene: TRBV12-3/TRBV12-4; CDR3aa: CASSFSGPYGYTF
abundance: NA; v_gene: TRBV6-2/TRBV6-3; CDR3aa: CASKFGGQATGELFF
abundance: NA; v_gene: TRBV7-8; CDR3aa: CASSFGRAGDPYEQYF
abundance: few; v_gene: TRBV27; CDR3aa: CASSWQVTYEQYF
abundance: few; v_gene: TRBV24-1; CDR3aa: CATSDLGAVTKNIQYF
abundance: many; v_gene: TRBV12-3/TRBV12-4; CDR3aa: CASSLAEGTLKLSGPHRTEAFF
abundance: NA; v_gene: TRBV6-4; CDR3aa: CASSVQLNTEAFF
abundance: NA; v_gene: TRBV20-1; CDR3aa: CSARSRAGASYNEQFF
abundance: NA; v_gene: TRBV5-6; CDR3aa: CASSILDSYEQYF
abundance: few; v_gene: TRBV20-1; CDR3aa: CSARDLRQGGSYEQYF
abundance: few; v_gene: TRBV20-1; CDR3aa: CSARKTGSGANVLTF
abundance: NA; v_gene: TRBV20-1; CDR3aa: CSARERTSYYEQYF
abundance: many; v_gene: TRBV29-1; CDR3aa: CSVDILAGKETQYF